These T cell receptor beta chains were read from a single sample in a study of shared clonotypes between healthy human individuals. Produced via immunoSEQ multiplex PCR; TCRdb's table is partial and in-frame only. The data hold about 2 million clones, with 85% to 95% observed a single time. Sequenced sample: naive CD8+ T cells sorted from blood. Every receptor here comes from a man younger than 35 in good health. Each CDR3 is given with its conserved first and last residue. A D gene is named only where the DNA matches it firmly. The size of a clone is reported for some rows only, either as once, few or many, or as a class for expanded clones.

clone size	D gene	J gene	V gene	CDR3 DNA	CDR3 protein
-	TRBD2	TRBJ2-7	TRBV5-3	TGTGCCAGAAGGCGGGGACTAGCGGGGCCCTACGAGCAGTACTTC	CARRRGLAGPYEQYF
-	-	TRBJ2-5	TRBV10-2	TGCGCCAGCAGTGAGACGGGGCTGGAGGAGACCCAGTACTTC	CASSETGLEETQYF
-	-	TRBJ2-6	TRBV4-1	TGCGCCAGCAGCCCACAGGGAGAAGGGGCCAACGTCCTGACTTTC	CASSPQGEGANVLTF
-	-	TRBJ1-1	TRBV6-1	TGTGCCAGCAGTGAAGGGACGAATGTGGAAGCTTTCTTT	CASSEGTNVEAFF
-	-	TRBJ2-1	TRBV2	TGTGCCAGCTCTAACGGGTACTCTTCCTACAATGAGCAGTTCTTC	CASSNGYSSYNEQFF
-	-	TRBJ1-1	TRBV19	TGTGCCAGTAGTATCGCCGAGTGGACGAACACTGAAGCTTTCTTT	CASSIAEWTNTEAFF
-	-	TRBJ1-2	TRBV7-9	TGTGCCAGCAGCCCCTATTTGGGGGGCGACTATGGCTACACCTTC	CASSPYLGGDYGYTF
-	-	TRBJ1-4	TRBV14	TGTGCCAGCAGCCAAGTCATCGGGGACACCAATGAAAAACTGTTTTTT	CASSQVIGDTNEKLFF
-	TRBD1	TRBJ1-1	TRBV7-8	TGTGCCAGCAGCTTAGGGACAGGTAGGCCTGAAGCTTTCTTT	CASSLGTGRPEAFF
-	-	TRBJ2-7	TRBV10-2	TGCGCCACCACTGCGGAAAGGCATCGCGAGCAGTACTTC	CATTAERHREQYF
-	-	TRBJ2-7	TRBV11-2	TGTGCCAGCAGCTTCGGACGTAACTACGAGCAGTACTTC	CASSFGRNYEQYF
-	-	TRBJ2-7	TRBV29-1	TGCAGCGTTGAAGATCATGACTACGAGCAGTACTTC	CSVEDHDYEQYF
-	-	TRBJ2-1	TRBV29-1	TGCAGCGTTATTACCAGGGGTGAGCAGTTCTTC	CSVITRGEQFF
once	-	TRBJ2-7	TRBV7-9	TGTGCCAGCAGCCCCCCACCGGGAGCGGCCTACGAGCAGTACTTC	CASSPPPGAAYEQYF
-	-	TRBJ1-3	TRBV6-5	TGTGCCAGCAAGGCCGGAAGCTCTGGAAACACCATATATTTT	CASKAGSSGNTIYF
-	-	TRBJ2-1	TRBV7-3	TGTGCCAGCAGCCCCGGGGGCTCCTACAATGAGCAGTTCTTC	CASSPGGSYNEQFF
-	TRBD1	TRBJ2-7	TRBV19	TGTGCCAGTAGTTGGGGACAGGGGAGCTCCTACGAGCAGTACTTC	CASSWGQGSSYEQYF
-	TRBD1	TRBJ1-2	TRBV5-8	TGTGCCAGCAGCCAATGGGACAGATTC	CASSQWDRF
-	-	TRBJ1-2	TRBV27	TGTGCCAGCAGTCGTTTAGGAGGAGGCTACACCTTC	CASSRLGGGYTF
-	TRBD2	TRBJ2-3	TRBV6-1	TGTGCCAGCAGAACTAGCGGGGGGATCACAGATACGCAGTATTTT	CASRTSGGITDTQYF
-	TRBD1	TRBJ2-7	TRBV5-4	TGTGCCAGCAGCCGGACAGGGGGCGAGCAGTACTTC	CASSRTGGEQYF
-	TRBD1	TRBJ1-5	TRBV19	TGTGCCAGTAGTCCTGGGACAGTTAGTTATCAGCCCCAGCATTTT	CASSPGTVSYQPQHF
-	-	TRBJ1-2	TRBV6-5	TGTGCCAGCAGTAACGGGGGGTCGCTCTATGGCTACACCTTC	CASSNGGSLYGYTF
-	-	TRBJ2-1	TRBV5-1	TGCGCCAGCAGCTTTGGGACACTAAATGAGCAGTTCTTC	CASSFGTLNEQFF
-	TRBD2	TRBJ2-1	TRBV27	TGTGCCAGCAGTCAAGTAGCGGGAGCTTACAATGAGCAGTTCTTC	CASSQVAGAYNEQFF
-	-	TRBJ1-2	TRBV20-1	TGCAGTGCTCGGACTGATGGCTACACCTTC	CSARTDGYTF
-	TRBD1	TRBJ2-7	TRBV4-2	TGTGCCAGCAGCCAAGAGGAGGGACAGGGGGGCTACGAGCAGTACTTC	CASSQEEGQGGYEQYF
-	TRBD2	TRBJ2-1	TRBV9	TGTGCCAGCAGCGTAGATCCAGCGGGGGGGCGCAATGAGCAGTTCTTC	CASSVDPAGGRNEQFF
-	TRBD1	TRBJ1-4	TRBV5-5	TGTGCCAGCAGCTTAGGCGTGCAGGGGGCCTTTGAAAAACTGTTTTTT	CASSLGVQGAFEKLFF
-	-	TRBJ1-1	TRBV7-9	TGTGCCAGCAGCCCCCAGTCCCCAGTGTCTAACACTGAAGCTTTCTTT	CASSPQSPVSNTEAFF
once	-	TRBJ2-7	TRBV28	TGTGCCAGCAGTTTATGGCAGAACTACGAGCAGTACTTC	CASSLWQNYEQYF
-	TRBD1	TRBJ2-7	TRBV6-5	TGTGCCAGCACCACCGACAGGGGCGACGAGCAGTACTTC	CASTTDRGDEQYF
-	-	TRBJ1-5	TRBV2	TGTGCCAGCAGTGAAGGGTCGGGGCGCAATCAGCCCCAGCATTTT	CASSEGSGRNQPQHF
-	-	TRBJ1-6	TRBV27	TGTGCCAGCAGTCCCCGGGGAGGAGCGGGCTCACCCCTCCACTTT	CASSPRGGAGSPLHF
-	-	TRBJ2-7	TRBV27	TGTGCCAGCAGTTTAGGGGGAAATCCCTACGAGCAGTACTTC	CASSLGGNPYEQYF
-	TRBD1	TRBJ1-1	TRBV10-3	TGTGCCATCAGTGAGATTCCGGACAGGGGGCAGAACACTGAAGCTTTCTTT	CAISEIPDRGQNTEAFF
-	TRBD2	TRBJ2-1	TRBV15	TGTGCCACCAGCAGTGCACTAGCGGGAGGTGAGCAGTTCTTC	CATSSALAGGEQFF
-	-	TRBJ1-1	TRBV7-9	TGTGCCAGCAGCGACATTAGGGGAGCTTTCTTT	CASSDIRGAFF
once	-	TRBJ1-3	TRBV13	TGTGCCAGCAGCTTTGGGGGGACTCCAACTCGGGACACCATATATTTT	CASSFGGTPTRDTIYF
-	-	TRBJ1-1	TRBV4-1	TGCGCCAGCAGCCAAGGGTCAGGGAGGGCTTTCTTT	CASSQGSGRAFF
once	TRBD2	TRBJ2-1	TRBV19	TGTGCCAGTAGTATGGTTCCCGCGGGAGGGTACAATGAGCAGTTCTTC	CASSMVPAGGYNEQFF